This T cell receptor beta chain was retrieved from a study of shared clonotypes between healthy human individuals. Study-wide results and caveats: For sorted subsets, rarefaction showed incomplete sequencing despite large depth.

Germline CDR1 SGHNT, CDR2 YYREEE (reference sequence). The V and J ends lost 4 bases and 2 bases, in that order; junction bases with no gene match: 4. The CDR3 runs to 15 residues. When replicate PCRs were run on sorted subsets, they used around 200 ng DNA, some 29,000 T cell genomes. Here immunoSEQ multiplex PCR was the method, and the copy in TCRdb shows in-frame clones only, minus some. There are roughly 2.5 million clones in the sample; roughly 92% occur only once, and roughly 0.15% lies in the top ten. Only Caucasian adults living in Nashville, Tennessee made up the donor group. On this clone itself: The antigen is undetermined.

The chain combines TRBV5-4 with TRBJ2-1; 9 bases are shared with TRBD2. Material: naive CD4+ T cells sorted from blood. Subset specified: CD45RA+ positively selected. The clonotype was recovered from a man between 18 and 35 years old in good health. The CDR3 DNA reads as TGTGCCAGCAGCCGCCCTAGCGGGGCCTACAATGAGCAGTTCTTC. Encoded protein: CASSRPSGAYNEQFF.